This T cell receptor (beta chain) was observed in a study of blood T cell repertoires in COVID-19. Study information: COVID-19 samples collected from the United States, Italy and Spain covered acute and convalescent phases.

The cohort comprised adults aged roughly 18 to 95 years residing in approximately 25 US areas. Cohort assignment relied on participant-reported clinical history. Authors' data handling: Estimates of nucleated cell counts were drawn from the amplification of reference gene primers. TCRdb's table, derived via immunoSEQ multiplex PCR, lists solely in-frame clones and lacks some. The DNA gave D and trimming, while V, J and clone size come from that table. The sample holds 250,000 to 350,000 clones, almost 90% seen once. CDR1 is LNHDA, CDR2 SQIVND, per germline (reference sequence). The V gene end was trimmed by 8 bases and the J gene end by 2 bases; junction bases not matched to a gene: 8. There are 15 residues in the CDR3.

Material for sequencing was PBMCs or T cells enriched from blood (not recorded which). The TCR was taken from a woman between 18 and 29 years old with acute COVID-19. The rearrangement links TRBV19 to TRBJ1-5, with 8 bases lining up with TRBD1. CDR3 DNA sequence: TGTGCCAGTCATCCCGACAGGGGAGGCAATCAGCCCCAGCATTTT. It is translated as CASHPDRGGNQPQHF.